A selection of T cell receptor beta chains follows, all from one sample in a study of blood T cell repertoires in COVID-19. Only in-frame clones appear in the TCRdb table, and some are missing; sequencing was by immunoSEQ multiplex PCR. The table records about 52,000 clones, around 90% of them present only once. The material sequenced was peripheral blood. The receptors come from a human donor in a cohort sampled during active COVID-19. Each CDR3 is given with its conserved first and last residue. A D gene is named only where the DNA matches it firmly. Clone size appears in some rows only: once, few, many, or a class for an expanded clone.

j_call: TRBJ2-3; v_call: TRBV7-9; clone_size: NA; d_call: TRBD1; cdr3_nt: TGTGCCAGCAGCGCCGGGACAGTGAGCACAGATACGCAGTATTTT; cdr3_aa: CASSAGTVSTDTQYF
j_call: TRBJ2-3; v_call: TRBV20-1; clone_size: NA; d_call: NA; cdr3_nt: TGCAGTGCAAGGGACTTCGATACGCAGTATTTT; cdr3_aa: CSARDFDTQYF
j_call: TRBJ2-2; v_call: TRBV5-4; clone_size: NA; d_call: TRBD2; cdr3_nt: TGTGCCAGCAGCTTATGGGGGGGTGGCACCGGGGAGCTGTTTTTT; cdr3_aa: CASSLWGGGTGELFF
j_call: TRBJ1-1; v_call: TRBV7-6; clone_size: NA; d_call: NA; cdr3_nt: TGTGCCAGCAGCCCCTCCCCCCGGAACACTGAAGCTTTCTTT; cdr3_aa: CASSPSPRNTEAFF
j_call: TRBJ2-3; v_call: TRBV15; clone_size: NA; d_call: TRBD2; cdr3_nt: TGTGCCACCAGCAGAGTTTCGGGAGGCGGTTCAGATACGCAGTATTTT; cdr3_aa: CATSRVSGGGSDTQYF
j_call: TRBJ1-2; v_call: TRBV4-1; clone_size: NA; d_call: TRBD1; cdr3_nt: TGCGCCAGCAGCCAGACCCGGGACAGGGATCGTCATGGCTACACCTTC; cdr3_aa: CASSQTRDRDRHGYTF
j_call: TRBJ1-5; v_call: TRBV5-5; clone_size: NA; d_call: NA; cdr3_nt: TGTGCCAGCAGCTTCGAGGGTTCCCAGCCCCAGCATTTT; cdr3_aa: CASSFEGSQPQHF
j_call: TRBJ1-2; v_call: TRBV7-9; clone_size: once; d_call: NA; cdr3_nt: TGTGCCAGCAGCTTAAATCAGGGTTATGGCTACACCTTC; cdr3_aa: CASSLNQGYGYTF
j_call: TRBJ2-3; v_call: TRBV7-3; clone_size: NA; d_call: NA; cdr3_nt: TGTGCCAGCAGCTTGGGGCTGAGCACAGATACGCAGTATTTT; cdr3_aa: CASSLGLSTDTQYF
j_call: TRBJ2-1; v_call: TRBV18; clone_size: NA; d_call: TRBD1; cdr3_nt: TGTGCCAGCTCACGTGACAGGGGCAATGAGCAGTTCTTC; cdr3_aa: CASSRDRGNEQFF
j_call: TRBJ1-2; v_call: TRBV2; clone_size: NA; d_call: TRBD1; cdr3_nt: TGTGCCAGCAGGGGACAGCTCGGCGGTGGCTACACCTTC; cdr3_aa: CASRGQLGGGYTF
j_call: TRBJ2-2; v_call: TRBV24-1; clone_size: NA; d_call: TRBD1; cdr3_nt: TGTGCCACCACCCGGGGACAGGGTTTTACCGGGGAGCTGTTTTTT; cdr3_aa: CATTRGQGFTGELFF
j_call: TRBJ2-7; v_call: TRBV18; clone_size: NA; d_call: NA; cdr3_nt: TGTGCCAGCTCACCACCTGTTTCTAGCGAGGAGTGGGGCTACGAGCAGTACTTC; cdr3_aa: CASSPPVSSEEWGYEQYF
j_call: TRBJ2-3; v_call: TRBV7-3; clone_size: once; d_call: NA; cdr3_nt: TGTGCCAGCAGCCCCAATACAGATACGCAGTATTTT; cdr3_aa: CASSPNTDTQYF
j_call: TRBJ2-5; v_call: TRBV3-1/TRBV3-2; clone_size: NA; d_call: TRBD2; cdr3_nt: TGTGCCAGCAGCCCGGGAGTAGCGGGGCCCCAAGAGACCCAGTACTTC; cdr3_aa: CASSPGVAGPQETQYF
j_call: TRBJ1-2; v_call: TRBV2; clone_size: NA; d_call: TRBD1; cdr3_nt: TGTGCCAGCAGTACCCAGGGGGTCTCTGGCTACACCTTC; cdr3_aa: CASSTQGVSGYTF
j_call: TRBJ2-5; v_call: TRBV18; clone_size: few; d_call: TRBD2; cdr3_nt: TGTGCCAGCTCACCACCCGGACTAGCGGGAGGTGGGCGAGAGACCCAGTACTTC; cdr3_aa: CASSPPGLAGGGRETQYF
j_call: TRBJ2-1; v_call: TRBV3-1/TRBV3-2; clone_size: NA; d_call: NA; cdr3_nt: TGTGCCAGCAGCCAAGTATCCGGGTATCAGCAGTTCTTC; cdr3_aa: CASSQVSGYQQFF
j_call: TRBJ1-2; v_call: TRBV30; clone_size: NA; d_call: NA; cdr3_nt: TGTGCCTGGAGTCCCACCGGGGGAGGGCCTCTCTATGGCTACACCTTC; cdr3_aa: CAWSPTGGGPLYGYTF
j_call: TRBJ2-3; v_call: TRBV5-1; clone_size: NA; d_call: NA; cdr3_nt: TGCGCCAGCAGCTTGTCGACTACCCTTGACCCGCAGTATTTT; cdr3_aa: CASSLSTTLDPQYF
j_call: TRBJ1-1; v_call: TRBV30; clone_size: NA; d_call: NA; cdr3_nt: TGTGCCTGGAGTGTACGTCCAGGGACTGAAGCTTTCTTT; cdr3_aa: CAWSVRPGTEAFF
j_call: TRBJ2-7; v_call: TRBV11-2; clone_size: NA; d_call: TRBD1; cdr3_nt: TGTGCCAGCAGCTTATACGCACAGGGGACCTACGAGCAGTACTTC; cdr3_aa: CASSLYAQGTYEQYF
j_call: TRBJ1-2; v_call: TRBV6-1; clone_size: NA; d_call: NA; cdr3_nt: TGTGCCAGCAGTGAAGCTCAGGGGCACTATGGCTACACCTTC; cdr3_aa: CASSEAQGHYGYTF
j_call: TRBJ2-7; v_call: TRBV28; clone_size: NA; d_call: TRBD2; cdr3_nt: TGTGCCAGCTTCAGGTCTAGCGGGAGGGCCGGAGAGCAGTACTTC; cdr3_aa: CASFRSSGRAGEQYF
j_call: TRBJ2-7; v_call: TRBV7-9; clone_size: NA; d_call: NA; cdr3_nt: TGTGCCAGCAGCTCGAATCGAGCGGAAACCTACGAGCAGTACTTC; cdr3_aa: CASSSNRAETYEQYF
j_call: TRBJ2-7; v_call: TRBV20-1; clone_size: NA; d_call: NA; cdr3_nt: TGCAGTGCTAGAGTCAGCTACGAGCAGTACTTC; cdr3_aa: CSARVSYEQYF
j_call: TRBJ1-1; v_call: TRBV5-1; clone_size: NA; d_call: NA; cdr3_nt: TGCGCCAGCAGCTTGATAGAGAACACTGAAGCTTTCTTT; cdr3_aa: CASSLIENTEAFF
j_call: TRBJ2-6; v_call: TRBV27; clone_size: NA; d_call: NA; cdr3_nt: TGTGCCAGCAGTTTTTACACGTCTGGGGCCAACGTCCTGACTTTC; cdr3_aa: CASSFYTSGANVLTF
j_call: TRBJ2-5; v_call: TRBV4-1; clone_size: NA; d_call: TRBD2; cdr3_nt: TGCGCCAGCAGCCAAGAGGGGGGGCTAGCGGGAGATGGGACCCAGTACTTC; cdr3_aa: CASSQEGGLAGDGTQYF
j_call: TRBJ2-7; v_call: TRBV27; clone_size: NA; d_call: TRBD2; cdr3_nt: TGTGCCAGCAGTAGGGCGGGAGGGCCGATTAGCTCCTACGAGCAGTACTTC; cdr3_aa: CASSRAGGPISSYEQYF
j_call: TRBJ1-2; v_call: TRBV3-1/TRBV3-2; clone_size: NA; d_call: TRBD1; cdr3_nt: TGTGCCAGCAGCGAACTGACAGGGGGAAAGGGCTACACCTTC; cdr3_aa: CASSELTGGKGYTF
j_call: TRBJ2-3; v_call: TRBV27; clone_size: NA; d_call: NA; cdr3_nt: TGTGCCAGCAGTGCACGGGACAACAGAGATACGCAGTATTTT; cdr3_aa: CASSARDNRDTQYF
j_call: TRBJ2-1; v_call: TRBV3-1/TRBV3-2; clone_size: once; d_call: TRBD2; cdr3_nt: TGTGCCAGCAGCCAAGTCCTAGCGGGGTGGGACAATGAGCAGTTCTTC; cdr3_aa: CASSQVLAGWDNEQFF
j_call: TRBJ2-5; v_call: TRBV27; clone_size: NA; d_call: NA; cdr3_nt: TGTGCCAGCAGTCCACAGGGTGAGACCCAGTACTTC; cdr3_aa: CASSPQGETQYF
j_call: TRBJ1-5; v_call: TRBV6-5; clone_size: NA; d_call: TRBD1; cdr3_nt: TGTGCCAGCGCGCTTAAGGACAGGGGGAATCAGCCCCAGCATTTT; cdr3_aa: CASALKDRGNQPQHF
j_call: TRBJ1-1; v_call: TRBV11-2; clone_size: NA; d_call: NA; cdr3_nt: TGTGCCAGCAGCTTAGGAAAAATAGGACACAGAATCACTGAAGCTTTCTTT; cdr3_aa: CASSLGKIGHRITEAFF
j_call: TRBJ2-2; v_call: TRBV2; clone_size: once; d_call: NA; cdr3_nt: TGTGCCAGCAGTGCTCCCGGGGAGCTGTTTTTT; cdr3_aa: CASSAPGELFF
j_call: TRBJ1-4; v_call: TRBV15; clone_size: NA; d_call: NA; cdr3_nt: TGTGCCACCAGCAGAGATAGGGGACTGGGTGAAAAACTGTTTTTT; cdr3_aa: CATSRDRGLGEKLFF
j_call: TRBJ2-1; v_call: TRBV19; clone_size: NA; d_call: TRBD2; cdr3_nt: TGTGCCAGTAGTCTGGGACTAGCGGGAGTAAATGAGCAGTTCTTC; cdr3_aa: CASSLGLAGVNEQFF
j_call: TRBJ1-5; v_call: TRBV28; clone_size: NA; d_call: NA; cdr3_nt: TGTGCCAGCAGTGACCGCCGGGGATCGCCCCAGCATTTT; cdr3_aa: CASSDRRGSPQHF
j_call: TRBJ2-4; v_call: TRBV2; clone_size: NA; d_call: TRBD2; cdr3_nt: TGTGCCAGCAGTGAAGGACAGTCTAGCGGGATGCGACTAGCCAAAAACATTCAGTACTTC; cdr3_aa: CASSEGQSSGMRLAKNIQYF
j_call: TRBJ1-3; v_call: TRBV7-8; clone_size: NA; d_call: NA; cdr3_nt: TGTGCCAGCAGCTCGTTCGCGAGCTCTGGAAACACCATATATTTT; cdr3_aa: CASSSFASSGNTIYF
j_call: TRBJ1-3; v_call: TRBV13; clone_size: NA; d_call: NA; cdr3_nt: TGTGCCAGCAGCTTAGCAGGGTTAGGAAACACCATATATTTT; cdr3_aa: CASSLAGLGNTIYF
j_call: TRBJ2-7; v_call: TRBV19; clone_size: once; d_call: NA; cdr3_nt: TGTGCCAGTAGTATTACCGGGAGCGAGCAGTACTTC; cdr3_aa: CASSITGSEQYF
j_call: TRBJ2-1; v_call: TRBV5-1; clone_size: few; d_call: TRBD2; cdr3_nt: TGCGCCAGCAGCTTTCTAGCGGGAAGGTACAATGAGCAGTTCTTC; cdr3_aa: CASSFLAGRYNEQFF
j_call: TRBJ1-1; v_call: TRBV5-1; clone_size: NA; d_call: NA; cdr3_nt: TGCGCCAGCAGCCCCCGGGATAGCTATTTAGATACTGAAGCTTTCTTT; cdr3_aa: CASSPRDSYLDTEAFF
j_call: TRBJ2-7; v_call: TRBV5-1; clone_size: NA; d_call: NA; cdr3_nt: TGCGCCAGCAGCAGAGAAGGGGCCTACGAGCAGTACTTC; cdr3_aa: CASSREGAYEQYF
j_call: TRBJ2-1; v_call: TRBV7-2; clone_size: NA; d_call: TRBD1; cdr3_nt: TGTGCCAGCAGCTTGAGGCTGGACAGGGGGTTGAATGAGCAGTTCTTC; cdr3_aa: CASSLRLDRGLNEQFF
j_call: TRBJ2-1; v_call: TRBV24-1; clone_size: NA; d_call: TRBD1; cdr3_nt: TGTGCCACCAGTGATACGACAGGGCGCAATGAGCAGTTCTTC; cdr3_aa: CATSDTTGRNEQFF
j_call: TRBJ1-2; v_call: TRBV21-1; clone_size: NA; d_call: NA; cdr3_nt: TGTGCCAGCATCCAAACTGGGGAGCAGGTACACTATGGCTACACCTTC; cdr3_aa: CASIQTGEQVHYGYTF
j_call: TRBJ1-1; v_call: TRBV30; clone_size: NA; d_call: TRBD1; cdr3_nt: TGTGCCTGGAGTGTAGGAGGGGGCGCGACTGAAGCTTTCTTT; cdr3_aa: CAWSVGGGATEAFF
j_call: TRBJ2-3; v_call: TRBV14; clone_size: NA; d_call: TRBD2; cdr3_nt: TGTGCCAGCAGCCAGGTAGCGGGAGTTTTTGCAGATACGCAGTATTTT; cdr3_aa: CASSQVAGVFADTQYF
j_call: TRBJ2-1; v_call: TRBV18; clone_size: NA; d_call: TRBD2; cdr3_nt: TGTGCCAGCTCACCACAGGGGACTAGCGGGGCCAATGAGCAGTTCTTC; cdr3_aa: CASSPQGTSGANEQFF